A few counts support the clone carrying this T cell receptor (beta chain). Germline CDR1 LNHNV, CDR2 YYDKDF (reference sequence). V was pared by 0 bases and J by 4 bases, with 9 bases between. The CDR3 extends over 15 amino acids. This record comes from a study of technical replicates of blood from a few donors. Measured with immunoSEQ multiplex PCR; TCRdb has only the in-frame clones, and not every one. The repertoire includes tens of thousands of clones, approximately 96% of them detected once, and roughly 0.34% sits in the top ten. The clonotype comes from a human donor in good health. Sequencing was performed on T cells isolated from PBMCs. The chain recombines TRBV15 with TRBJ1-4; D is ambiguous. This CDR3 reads CATSREYSNNEKLFF. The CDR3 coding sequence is TGTGCCACCAGCAGAGAATACAGCAATAATGAAAAACTGTTTTTT.